The 3 T cell receptor beta chains reported below all come from one sample, sequenced in a study of technical replicates of blood from several donors. Libraries were prepared by immunoSEQ multiplex PCR; TCRdb keeps only in-frame clonotypes and omits some of them. The data contain 70,000 to 80,000 clones, around 92% of them seen just once; the ten biggest clones take up 0.42%. Sequencing was done on a sample of T cells isolated from PBMCs. The receptor set was obtained from a human donor in good health.

This chain joins TRBV23-1 and TRBJ1-5; D may be TRBD1 (6 bases). TRBV23-1 is flagged as an ORF with uncertain function. This CDR3 spans 14 amino acids. Deletions cut 6 bases from V and 7 bases from J, with 16 bases between. In DNA, the CDR3 is TGCGCCAGCAGCAGGAACAGGGAGGGCCAGCCCCAGCATTTT. Translated, it gives CASSRNREGQPQHF.

This sequence joins TRBV30 and TRBJ1-1; D ambiguous. The ends were cut back, 2 bases at V and 0 bases at J, with 4 bases in the middle. Germline V lookup: CDR1 GTSNPN, CDR2 SVGIG (reference sequence). The CDR3 is made up of 12 amino acids. The CDR3 sequence is CAWSLLNTEAFF. CDR3 DNA sequence: TGTGCCTGGAGTCTATTGAACACTGAAGCTTTCTTT.

The V call is TRBV6-5, the J call TRBJ1-1; weak D call: TRBD1 (5 bases). Germline values: CDR1 MNHEY, CDR2 SVGAGI. V shed 0 bases and J shed 10 bases, with 9 bases lying between them. The CDR3 is 12 amino acids. In nucleotides, the CDR3 is TGTGCCAGCAGTTACTCTCAGGGCAGAGCTTTCTTT. Its protein is CASSYSQGRAFF.